This is a list of T cell receptor beta chains from one sample in a study of blood T cell repertoires in COVID-19. The assay was immunoSEQ multiplex PCR, and TCRdb's table has in-frame clones only and misses some. This sample carries fewer than 200,000 clones, approximately 82% of them seen once, and the ten largest clones take approximately 19%. Specimen: peripheral blood. The receptors stem from a woman in her seventies who had recovered from COVID-19. Both conserved end residues are part of each CDR3. Each record gives: clone size, D gene, CDR3 length, V gene, J gene, CDR3 DNA, CDR3 protein. A D gene is named only where the DNA matches it firmly. The size entry is marked missing in some rows and otherwise reads once, few, many or a size class.

.	.	13	TRBV15	TRBJ2-1	TGTGCCACCAGCAGAGATGGCCGGGATGAGCAGTTCTTC	CATSRDGRDEQFF
.	TRBD1	14	TRBV7-2	TRBJ2-5	TGTGCCAGCAGCCCCCGGGGGACAGGAGAGACCCAGTACTTC	CASSPRGTGETQYF
.	.	21	TRBV27	TRBJ2-7	TGTGCCAGCAGACTTACCGCCGAAGTTTACGCGGACAGCCGGCTGGGCTACGAGCAGTACTTC	CASRLTAEVYADSRLGYEQYF
.	.	15	TRBV9	TRBJ2-5	TGTGCCAGCAGCGTAGAAGGCGGGTACCAAGAGACCCAGTACTTC	CASSVEGGYQETQYF
once	TRBD2	15	TRBV7-9	TRBJ2-1	TGTGCCAGCAGCCTCGAGGGTAGCGGGGGAACTGAGCAGTTCTTC	CASSLEGSGGTEQFF
.	.	16	TRBV4-3	TRBJ2-2	TGCGCCAGCAGCCACCCCGGACAGCCCAAAGCCGGGGAGCTGTTTTTT	CASSHPGQPKAGELFF
.	.	12	TRBV11-2	TRBJ2-5	TGTGCCAGCAGCTTCGAGGCGGAGACCCAGTACTTC	CASSFEAETQYF
.	TRBD2	14	TRBV11-3	TRBJ2-2	TGTGCCAGCAGCCCCTCCCGGGGGGCCGGGGAGCTGTTTTTT	CASSPSRGAGELFF
.	.	16	TRBV4-1	TRBJ2-3	TGCGCCAGCAGACGCGAAGGGGGCGGAGGGACAGATACGCAGTATTTT	CASRREGGGGTDTQYF
.	TRBD2	16	TRBV10-3	TRBJ2-3	TGTGCCATCAGTGAGGCAGCGGGAGGGCCCGGGGATACGCAGTATTTT	CAISEAAGGPGDTQYF
.	.	16	TRBV11-2	TRBJ2-2	TGTGCCAGCAGCTTACGGGGGGCCGCGAACACCGGGGAGCTGTTTTTT	CASSLRGAANTGELFF
.	.	15	TRBV11-2	TRBJ1-1	TGTGCCAGCAGCATCGGTCCGGACTCGAACACTGAAGCTTTCTTT	CASSIGPDSNTEAFF
.	TRBD2	15	TRBV3-1/TRBV3-2	TRBJ2-7	TGTGCCAGCAGCCAAGAGGGAGGGAAATCCTACGAGCAGTACTTC	CASSQEGGKSYEQYF
few	TRBD1	18	TRBV5-1	TRBJ2-7	TGCGCCAGCAGCTTCCGGGACAGGGGGCGGAAAAGCTCCTACGAGCAGTACTTC	CASSFRDRGRKSSYEQYF
.	.	11	TRBV12-3/TRBV12-4	TRBJ1-4	TGTGCCAGCAGTTTCGGGGAAAAACTGTTTTTT	CASSFGEKLFF
.	.	15	TRBV5-1	TRBJ1-1	TGCGCCAGCAGCTCCAGGGTCTCCATGAACACTGAAGCTTTCTTT	CASSSRVSMNTEAFF
many	.	13	TRBV2	TRBJ1-1	TGTGCCAGCAGTGGGACAATGAACACTGAAGCTTTCTTT	CASSGTMNTEAFF
few	.	16	TRBV18	TRBJ1-5	TGTGCCAGCTCACCGGGCAGGGGAAATAGCAATCAGCCCCAGCATTTT	CASSPGRGNSNQPQHF
.	TRBD1	13	TRBV18	TRBJ1-1	TGTGCCAGCTCACCCCAGGGGGCCACTGAAGCTTTCTTT	CASSPQGATEAFF
.	.	15	TRBV4-2	TRBJ1-5	TGTGCCAGCAGCCAAGAAACGGGGGGCAATCAGCCCCAGCATTTT	CASSQETGGNQPQHF
.	TRBD1	14	TRBV6-5	TRBJ1-1	TGTGCCAGCAATCCACAGGGGATTCCTGGTGAAGCTTTCTTT	CASNPQGIPGEAFF
.	.	15	TRBV19	TRBJ2-6	TGTGCCAGTAGTATATCTGGCTCCGGGGCCAACGTCCTGACTTTC	CASSISGSGANVLTF
.	TRBD2	15	TRBV5-1	TRBJ2-1	TGCGCCAGCAGCTTCGGCGGGAGGGGAAACAATGAGCAGTTCTTC	CASSFGGRGNNEQFF
.	.	16	TRBV5-8	TRBJ1-1	TGTGCCAGCAGCTTAATGAGGAGGGATTGGAACACTGAAGCTTTCTTT	CASSLMRRDWNTEAFF
.	TRBD2	15	TRBV5-4	TRBJ2-3	TGTGCCAGCAGCCGAGCGGGACTACGCACAGATACGCAGTATTTT	CASSRAGLRTDTQYF
.	.	14	TRBV5-1	TRBJ1-5	TGCGCCAGCAGTCCACAGGGACCTAATCAGCCCCAGCATTTT	CASSPQGPNQPQHF
.	TRBD2	16	TRBV6-2/TRBV6-3	TRBJ2-1	TGTGCCAGCAGCCTACGGGGTAGCGGGATCTACAATGAGCAGTTCTTC	CASSLRGSGIYNEQFF
.	TRBD2	17	TRBV7-3	TRBJ2-1	TGTGCCAGCAGCCCTAGGGGACTAGCGGACTCCTACAATGAGCAGTTCTTC	CASSPRGLADSYNEQFF
.	TRBD2	17	TRBV24-1	TRBJ2-5	TGTGCCACCAGTGATCCCCTCGGGGGGAGGGGTGGAGAGACCCAGTACTTC	CATSDPLGGRGGETQYF
.	.	12	TRBV28	TRBJ2-7	TGTGCCAGCAGTCCTTATGGCCACGAGCAGTACTTC	CASSPYGHEQYF
.	TRBD2	14	TRBV5-1	TRBJ2-3	TGCGCCACCAGGACGGGACTAGCCGCAGATACGCAGTATTTT	CATRTGLAADTQYF
.	TRBD2	18	TRBV11-3	TRBJ2-1	TGTGCCAGCAGCAACCCCAGGGAGCGGGGGACCCTGGGCAATGAGCAGTTCTTC	CASSNPRERGTLGNEQFF
.	.	15	TRBV6-6	TRBJ2-1	TGTGCCAGCAGTTACGGCGGGGGCTCTTACAATGAGCAGTTCTTC	CASSYGGGSYNEQFF
.	.	14	TRBV3-1/TRBV3-2	TRBJ1-1	TGTGCCAGCACCCAAACCGGGGGTGGCACTGAAGCTTTCTTT	CASTQTGGGTEAFF
.	TRBD1	15	TRBV7-2	TRBJ1-1	TGTGCCAGCAGCACCCGGACAGGGGGCAGGGCTGAAGCTTTCTTT	CASSTRTGGRAEAFF
.	TRBD1	14	TRBV3-1/TRBV3-2	TRBJ2-1	TGTGCCAGCCACGACAGGGGGCTATTGAATGAGCAGTTCTTC	CASHDRGLLNEQFF
.	.	15	TRBV6-5	TRBJ1-1	TGTGCCAGCAGTTACTCGAGGTTGGGCAGGGATCGGGCTTTCTTT	CASSYSRLGRDRAFF
few	TRBD2	14	TRBV13	TRBJ2-5	TGTGCCAGCACTAGCGGGAGGGGTGGAGAGACCCAGTACTTC	CASTSGRGGETQYF